This entry is about one T cell receptor (beta chain). Its target is not known. This specimen comes from a study of T cell responses to AZD1222 COVID-19 vaccine. Study-wide findings and caveats: Unmutated variant regions are reportedly targeted by nearly half of spike-specific TCRs. Clonal diversity was possibly underestimated, and white British individuals and females predominated among donors.

The data were produced by immunoSEQ multiplex PCR, yet TCRdb's version contains in-frame clones alone and is incomplete. Among over 150,000 clones listed, 70% to 90% were seen once. This TCR was recovered from an adult who received the AZD1222 COVID-19 vaccine. Material: peripheral blood, obtained 28 days after the second AZD1222 dose.

CDR3 DNA sequence: TGTGCCAGCAGCTTGGACCCCGGGGGGGACCAAGAGACCCAGTACTTC. Translated: CASSLDPGGDQETQYF. This chain uses TRBV5-4 with TRBJ2-5; TRBD2 matches 8 bases. The ends lost 0 bases at V and 0 bases at J; junction bases unmatched: 4. The germline V gene encodes CDR1 SGHNT and CDR2 YYREEE (reference sequence). The CDR3 runs to 16 residues.